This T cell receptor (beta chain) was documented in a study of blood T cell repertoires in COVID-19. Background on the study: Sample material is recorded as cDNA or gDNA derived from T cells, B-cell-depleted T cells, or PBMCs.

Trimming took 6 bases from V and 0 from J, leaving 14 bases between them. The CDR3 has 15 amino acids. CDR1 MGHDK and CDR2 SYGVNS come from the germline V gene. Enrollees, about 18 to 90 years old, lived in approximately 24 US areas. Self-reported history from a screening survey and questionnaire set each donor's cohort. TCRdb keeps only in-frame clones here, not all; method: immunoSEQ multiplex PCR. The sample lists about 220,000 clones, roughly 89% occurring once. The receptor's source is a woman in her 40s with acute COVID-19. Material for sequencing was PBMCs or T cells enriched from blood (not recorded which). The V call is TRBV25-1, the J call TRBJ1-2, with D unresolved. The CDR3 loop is CASSVGGFANYGYTF. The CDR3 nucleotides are TGTGCCAGCAGCGTGGGAGGTTTCGCTAACTATGGCTACACCTTC.